The sample holds a few counts of the clone carrying this T cell receptor (beta chain). BIOMED2 TRB-A/B primer pools were used in multiplex TRB PCR. TCRdb called the multiplex PCR reads again in MiXCR, with one record for every CDR3 protein. Of roughly 9,400 distinct CDR3 sequences in the sample, around 28% were seen once. V dropped 6 bases and J dropped 1; count of bases not matched to a gene: 5. This CDR3 spans 14 amino acids. From germline, CDR1 is MNHEY and CDR2 SVGAGI. From blood, roughly 250-500 ng of genomic DNA served as TRB template. This sample is part of a study of T and B cells in COVID-19 patients.

This receptor was identified in a human donor who had recovered from COVID-19. The source material was blood. The rearrangement uses TRBV6-5 and TRBJ1-1; the match to TRBD1 covers 7 bases. The CDR3 sequence is CASRTGTANTEAFF. As DNA, the CDR3 is TGTGCCAGCAGGACCGGGACAGCGAACACTGAAGCTTTCTTT.